The 9 T cell receptor beta chains listed next were all sequenced from one sample in a study of beta chain features in type 1 diabetes. No antigen has been identified for these receptors. Sequencing targeted expressed TCRB transcripts, as all isolated RNA had been reverse transcribed. Libraries were prepared by immunoSEQ multiplex PCR; TCRdb keeps only in-frame clonotypes and omits some of them. This sample has roughly 150,000 clones, with approximately 7.8% found just once. Study conclusions and caveats: When Type 1 diabetes patients were examined, their TCRB CDR3s proved moderately but significantly shorter in all four CD4+ subsets.

What was sequenced was central memory CD4+ T cells from blood. These receptors were obtained from a woman aged 40 to 50 with type 1 diabetes.

Only a few counts were recorded for this clone. The CDR3 DNA reads TGTGCCAGCAGTTTCTACTCACCCCTCCACTTT. Translating it yields CASSFYSPLHF. J is TRBJ1-6 and V is TRBV28; no reliable D call. Between the trimmed V and J ends, which lost 3 bases and 10 bases, there was a span of 4 bases. Germline CDR1 is MDHEN and CDR2 is SYDVKM. The CDR3 contains 11 residues.

At least ten counts were recorded for this clone. The J gene is TRBJ2-6, the V gene TRBV9; possible D gene TRBD1, 6 bases. The V gene lost 1 base and the J gene lost 2 bases, with 7 bases spanning the gap. Germline V gene lookup returns CDR1 SGDLS and CDR2 YYNGEE. This CDR3 comprises 15 residues. The CDR3 spells CASSVTGPGANVLTF. The CDR3 DNA follows: TGTGCCAGCAGCGTAACAGGGCCTGGGGCCAACGTCCTGACTTTC.

V gene TRBV18 combines with J gene TRBJ1-2, with 7 bases that match TRBD1. CDR3 length equals 14 residues. Germline V gene lookup returns CDR1 KGHSH and CDR2 LQKENI. V was clipped by 5 bases and J by 4 bases; unmatched bases: 7. The CDR3 DNA follows: TGTGCCAGCTCATCGGGGACAGACTTCTATGGCTACACCTTC. Protein: CASSSGTDFYGYTF.

This clone was observed many times. The chain has TRBV9 and TRBJ2-2, with D maybe TRBD2 (5 bases). CDR1 is SGDLS and CDR2 is YYNGEE in the germline V gene. The V gene lost 3 bases and the J gene lost 7 bases, with 16 bases spanning the gap. The CDR3 has 15 amino acids. Written as DNA, the CDR3 is TGTGCCAGCAGCGAATTCGGGGATCGGGACGGGGAGCTGTTTTTT. Translating gives CASSEFGDRDGELFF.

The sample holds many counts of this clone. The gene calls are TRBV5-4 and TRBJ1-2; 10 bases line up with TRBD1. CDR3 length: 14 amino acids. The V gene's germline CDR1 is SGHNT and CDR2 YYREEE (reference sequence). V shed 3 bases and J 5 bases; nucleotides not matched to a gene: 4. CDR3 region: CASSSGQGIYGYTF. CDR3 sequence (DNA): TGTGCCAGCAGCTCGGGACAGGGGATTTATGGCTACACCTTC. The variable domain in full, completed from reference TRBV5-4 and TRBJ1-2, reads ETGVTQSPTHLIKTRGQQVTLRCSSQSGHNTVSWYQQALGQGPQFIFQYYREEENGRGNFPPRFSGLQFPNYSSELNVNALELDDSALYLCASSSGQGIYGYTFGSGTRLTVV.

This clone was counted only a few times. The J gene is TRBJ2-3, the V gene TRBV5-1; TRBD2 matches at 7 bases. Germline CDR1 is SGHRS and CDR2 is YFSETQ. The CDR3 is 15 residues long. V dropped 5 bases and J dropped 0; count of bases not matched to a gene: 6. CDR3 in amino acids: CASSSGRPSTDTQYF. CDR3 in DNA: TGCGCCAGCAGTAGCGGGCGCCCTAGCACAGATACGCAGTATTTT.

This sequence joins TRBV6-6 and TRBJ2-5, with D maybe TRBD2 (5 bases). In germline, CDR1 is MNHNY, CDR2 SVGAGI (reference sequence). Trimming took off 6 bases at V and 5 bases at J, with 13 bases between the two ends. The CDR3 spans 13 residues. CDR3 loop: CASRGSVMETQYF. DNA of the CDR3: TGTGCCAGCAGGGGGAGCGTTATGGAGACCCAGTACTTC.

The J gene is TRBJ2-6, the V gene TRBV4-3; unclear D gene. The CDR3 is 19 residues long. Looked up from germline, CDR1 is LGHNA and CDR2 is YSLEER. V lost 1 base to trimming and J lost 0 bases, with 16 bases between them. The CDR3 coding sequence is TGCGCCAGCAGCCAAGTCAGGTCCAGGCCAGACTCTGGGGCCAACGTCCTGACTTTC. This sequence encodes CASSQVRSRPDSGANVLTF.

This chain joins TRBV18 and TRBJ1-1; D gene uncertain. Trimming pared 2 bases from V and 10 bases from J, leaving 14 bases between. CDR1 KGHSH and CDR2 LQKENI come from the germline V gene. The CDR3 is 13 amino acids. The DNA of the CDR3 is TGTGCCAGCTCACCAGGGCTCAGACAAGGAGCTTTCTTT. It is translated as CASSPGLRQGAFF.